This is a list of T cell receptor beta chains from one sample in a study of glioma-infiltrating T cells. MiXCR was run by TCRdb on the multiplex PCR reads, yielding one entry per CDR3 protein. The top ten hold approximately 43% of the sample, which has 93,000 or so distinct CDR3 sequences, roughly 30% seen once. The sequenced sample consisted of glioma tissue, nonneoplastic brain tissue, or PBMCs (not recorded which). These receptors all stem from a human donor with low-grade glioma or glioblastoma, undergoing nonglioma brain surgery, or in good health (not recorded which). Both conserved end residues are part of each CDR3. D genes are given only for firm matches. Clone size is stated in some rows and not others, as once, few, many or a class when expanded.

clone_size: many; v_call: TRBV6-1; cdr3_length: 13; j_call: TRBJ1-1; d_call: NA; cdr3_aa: CASSQDQNTEAFF; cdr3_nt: TGTGCCAGCAGTCAAGACCAAAACACTGAAGCTTTCTTT
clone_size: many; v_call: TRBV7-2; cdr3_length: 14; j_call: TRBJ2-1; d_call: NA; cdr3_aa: CASSLVGGLDEQFF; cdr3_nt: TGTGCCAGCAGCTTAGTGGGGGGTCTGGATGAGCAGTTCTTC
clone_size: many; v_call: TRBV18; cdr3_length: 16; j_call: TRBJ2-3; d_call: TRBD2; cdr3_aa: CASSPPGRLAVDTQYF; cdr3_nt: TGTGCCAGCTCACCACCCGGAAGACTAGCGGTGGATACGCAGTATTTT
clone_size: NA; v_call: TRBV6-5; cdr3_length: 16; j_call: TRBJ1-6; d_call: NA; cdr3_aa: CASSLRRVSGNSPLQF; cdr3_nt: TGTGCCAGCAGTTTACGCAGGGTTAGTGGGAATTCACCCCTCCAATTT
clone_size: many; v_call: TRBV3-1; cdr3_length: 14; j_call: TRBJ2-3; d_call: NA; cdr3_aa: CASSQASTGDTQYF; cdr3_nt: TGTGCCAGCAGCCAAGCGTCCACGGGAGATACGCAGTATTTT
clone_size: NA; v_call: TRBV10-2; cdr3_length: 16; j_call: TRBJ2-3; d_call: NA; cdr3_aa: CASSDSGVAPTDTQYF; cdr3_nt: TGCGCCAGCAGTGACTCGGGGGTCGCACCCACAGATACGCAGTATTTT
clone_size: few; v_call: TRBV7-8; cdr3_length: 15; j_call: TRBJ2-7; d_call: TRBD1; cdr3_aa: CASSLNRGPTYEQYF; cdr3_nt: TGTGCCAGCAGCTTAAACAGGGGGCCGACCTACGAGCAGTACTTC
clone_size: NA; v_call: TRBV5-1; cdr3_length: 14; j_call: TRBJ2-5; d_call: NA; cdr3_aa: CASSQYLSQETQYF; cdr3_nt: TGCGCCAGCAGCCAATACCTGTCCCAAGAGACCCAGTACTTC
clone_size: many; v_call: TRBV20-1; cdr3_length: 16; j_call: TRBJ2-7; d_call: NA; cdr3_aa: CSARDSRRVSNNEQYF; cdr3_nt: TGCAGTGCTAGAGACTCGCGACGGGTATCGAACAACGAGCAGTACTTC
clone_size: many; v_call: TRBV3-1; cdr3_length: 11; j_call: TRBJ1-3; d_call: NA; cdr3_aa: CASSQKVTIYF; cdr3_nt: TGTGCCAGCAGCCAGAAAGTCACCATATATTTT
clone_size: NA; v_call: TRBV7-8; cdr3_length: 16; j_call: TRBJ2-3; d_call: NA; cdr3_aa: CASSLVAGARTDTQYF; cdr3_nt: TGTGCCAGCAGCTTAGTTGCGGGGGCCCGCACAGATACGCAGTATTTT
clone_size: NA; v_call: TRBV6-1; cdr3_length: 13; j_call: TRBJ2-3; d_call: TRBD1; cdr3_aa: CASRDRDTDTQYF; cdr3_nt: TGTGCCAGCAGGGACAGGGACACAGATACGCAGTATTTT
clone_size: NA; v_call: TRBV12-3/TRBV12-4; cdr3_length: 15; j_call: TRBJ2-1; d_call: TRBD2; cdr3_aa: CASKLAGLGHNEQFF; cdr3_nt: TGTGCCAGCAAACTAGCGGGACTAGGTCACAATGAGCAGTTCTTC
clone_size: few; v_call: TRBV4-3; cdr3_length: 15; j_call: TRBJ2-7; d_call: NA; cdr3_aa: CASSQESGLSYEQYF; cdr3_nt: TGCGCCAGCAGCCAAGAATCCGGACTCTCCTACGAGCAGTACTTC
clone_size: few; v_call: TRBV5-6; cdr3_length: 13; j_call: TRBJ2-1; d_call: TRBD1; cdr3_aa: CASSQTGGNEQFF; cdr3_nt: TGTGCCAGCAGCCAGACAGGGGGCAATGAGCAGTTCTTC
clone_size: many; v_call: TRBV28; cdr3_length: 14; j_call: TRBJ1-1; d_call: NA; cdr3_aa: CASSIRGPNTEAFF; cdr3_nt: TGTGCCAGCAGCATCAGGGGACCGAACACTGAAGCTTTCTTT
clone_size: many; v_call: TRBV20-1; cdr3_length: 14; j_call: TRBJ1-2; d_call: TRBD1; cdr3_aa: CSARENRGNDGYTF; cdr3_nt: TGCAGTGCTAGAGAAAACAGGGGGAATGATGGCTACACCTTC
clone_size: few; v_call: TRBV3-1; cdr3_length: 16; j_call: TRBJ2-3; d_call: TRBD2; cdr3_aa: CASSHGLAGSTDTQYF; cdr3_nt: TGTGCCAGCAGCCACGGACTAGCGGGGAGCACAGATACGCAGTATTTT
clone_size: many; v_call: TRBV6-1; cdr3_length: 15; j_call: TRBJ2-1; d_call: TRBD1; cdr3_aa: CASSEPGQITNEQFF; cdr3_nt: TGTGCCAGCAGTGAGCCGGGACAGATAACCAATGAGCAGTTCTTC
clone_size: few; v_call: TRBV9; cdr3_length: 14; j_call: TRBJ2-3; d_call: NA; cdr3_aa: CASSVAGSTDTQYF; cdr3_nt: TGTGCCAGCAGCGTAGCTGGTAGCACAGATACGCAGTATTTT
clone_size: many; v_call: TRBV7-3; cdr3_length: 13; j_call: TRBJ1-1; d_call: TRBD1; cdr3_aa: CASSRDSGTEAFF; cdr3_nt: TGTGCCAGCAGCAGGGACAGTGGCACTGAAGCTTTCTTT
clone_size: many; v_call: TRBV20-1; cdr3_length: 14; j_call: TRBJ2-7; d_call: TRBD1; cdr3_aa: CSAEGQGKAYEQYF; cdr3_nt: TGCAGTGCCGAGGGACAGGGGAAAGCCTACGAGCAGTACTTC
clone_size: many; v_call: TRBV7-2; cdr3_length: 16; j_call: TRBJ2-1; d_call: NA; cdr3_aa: CASSLTGKSSYNEQFF; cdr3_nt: TGTGCCAGCAGCTTAACGGGGAAGAGCTCCTACAATGAGCAGTTCTTC
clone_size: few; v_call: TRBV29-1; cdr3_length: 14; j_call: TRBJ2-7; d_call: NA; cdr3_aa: CSAKTGRVAYEQYF; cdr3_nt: TGCAGCGCTAAGACAGGGAGGGTCGCCTACGAGCAGTACTTC
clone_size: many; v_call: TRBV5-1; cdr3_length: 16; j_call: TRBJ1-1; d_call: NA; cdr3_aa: CASSLAVIIGNTEAFF; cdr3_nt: TGCGCCAGCAGCTTAGCCGTGATTATTGGGAACACTGAAGCTTTCTTT
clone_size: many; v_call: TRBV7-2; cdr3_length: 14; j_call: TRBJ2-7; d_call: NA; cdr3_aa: CASSKGGGTYEQYF; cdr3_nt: TGTGCCAGCAGCAAAGGGGGGGGGACCTACGAGCAGTACTTC
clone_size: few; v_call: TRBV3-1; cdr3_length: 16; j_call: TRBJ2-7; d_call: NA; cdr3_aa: CASSQDSTGVSYEQYF; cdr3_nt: TGTGCCAGCAGCCAAGACTCAACGGGGGTCTCCTACGAGCAGTACTTC
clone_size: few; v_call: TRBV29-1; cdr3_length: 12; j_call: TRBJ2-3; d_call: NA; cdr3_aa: CIAGGGPDTQYF; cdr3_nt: TGCATCGCAGGGGGGGGACCAGATACGCAGTATTTT
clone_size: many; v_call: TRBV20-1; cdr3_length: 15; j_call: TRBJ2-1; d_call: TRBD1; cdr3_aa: CSAEDRGTSYNEQFF; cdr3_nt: TGCAGTGCCGAGGACAGGGGAACCTCCTACAATGAGCAGTTCTTC
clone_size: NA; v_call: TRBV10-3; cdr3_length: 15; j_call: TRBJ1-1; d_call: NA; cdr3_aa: CAISADGAHRNEAFF; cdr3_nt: TGTGCCATCAGTGCTGATGGGGCGCACCGGAATGAAGCTTTCTTT
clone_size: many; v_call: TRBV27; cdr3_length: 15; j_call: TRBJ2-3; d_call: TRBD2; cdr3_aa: CASSPARTRTDTQYF; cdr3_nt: TGTGCCAGCAGTCCCGCACGGACTAGGACAGATACGCAGTATTTT
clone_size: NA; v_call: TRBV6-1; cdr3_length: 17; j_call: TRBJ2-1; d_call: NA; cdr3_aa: CASSRIDSWASPNEQFF; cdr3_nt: TGTGCCAGCAGTAGAATCGACAGTTGGGCGTCCCCCAATGAGCAGTTCTTC
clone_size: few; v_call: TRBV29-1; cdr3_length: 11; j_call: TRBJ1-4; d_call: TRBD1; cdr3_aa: CSVRTGEKLFF; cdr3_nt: TGCAGCGTCCGCACAGGGGAGAAACTGTTTTTT
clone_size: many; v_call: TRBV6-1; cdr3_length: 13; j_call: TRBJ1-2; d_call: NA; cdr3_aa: CASSLTIDYGYTF; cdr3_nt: TGTGCCAGCAGTTTGACTATTGACTATGGCTACACCTTC
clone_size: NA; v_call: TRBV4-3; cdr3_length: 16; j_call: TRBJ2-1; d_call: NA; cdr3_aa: CASSQDAFGFYNEQFF; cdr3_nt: TGCGCCAGCAGCCAAGACGCCTTTGGGTTTTACAATGAGCAGTTCTTC
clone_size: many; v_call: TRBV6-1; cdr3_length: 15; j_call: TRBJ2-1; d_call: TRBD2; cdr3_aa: CASLLYSGGGNEQFF; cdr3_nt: TGTGCCAGCCTCCTTTATAGCGGGGGGGGTAATGAGCAGTTCTTC
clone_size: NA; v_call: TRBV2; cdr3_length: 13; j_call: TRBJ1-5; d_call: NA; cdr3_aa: CASSDRGHQPQHF; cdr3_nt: TGTGCCAGCAGTGACAGGGGACATCAGCCCCAGCATTTT
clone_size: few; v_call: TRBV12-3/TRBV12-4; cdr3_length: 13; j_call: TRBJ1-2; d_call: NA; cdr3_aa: CASSVNPDYGYTF; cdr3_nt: TGTGCCAGCTCCGTAAACCCAGACTATGGCTACACCTTC
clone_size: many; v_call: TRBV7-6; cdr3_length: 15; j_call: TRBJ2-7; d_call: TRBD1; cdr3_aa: CASSNRGQGENEQYF; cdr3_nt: TGTGCCAGCAGCAACAGGGGACAGGGAGAAAACGAGCAGTACTTC
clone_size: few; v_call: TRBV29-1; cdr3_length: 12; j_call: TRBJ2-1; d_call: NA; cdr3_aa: CSVEGGGNEQFF; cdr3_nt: TGCAGCGTTGAAGGGGGTGGTAATGAGCAGTTCTTC
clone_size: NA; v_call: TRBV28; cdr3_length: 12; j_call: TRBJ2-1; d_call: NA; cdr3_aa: CASSPHLIEQSF; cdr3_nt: TGTGCAAGCAGTCCCCATCTCATTGAGCAGTCCTTC
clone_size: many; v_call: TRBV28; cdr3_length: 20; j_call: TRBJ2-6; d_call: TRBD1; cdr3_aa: CASSLRGQGAGSSGANVLTF; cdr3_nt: TGTGCCAGCAGTTTACGGGGACAGGGGGCTGGAAGCTCTGGGGCCAACGTCCTGACTTTC
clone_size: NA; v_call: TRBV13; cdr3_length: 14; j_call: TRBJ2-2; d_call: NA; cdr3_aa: CASSGRVETGELFF; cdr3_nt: TGTGCCAGCAGCGGCCGCGTGGAGACCGGGGAGCTGTTTTTT
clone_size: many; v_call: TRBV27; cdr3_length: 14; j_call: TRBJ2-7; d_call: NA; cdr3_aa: CASSFGPYSYEQYF; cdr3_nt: TGTGCCAGCAGTTTCGGACCCTACTCCTACGAGCAGTACTTC
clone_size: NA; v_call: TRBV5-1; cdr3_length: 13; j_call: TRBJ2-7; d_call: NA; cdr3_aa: CASSLERQYEQCF; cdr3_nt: TGCGCCAGCAGCTTGGAAAGGCAATACGAGCAGTGCTTC
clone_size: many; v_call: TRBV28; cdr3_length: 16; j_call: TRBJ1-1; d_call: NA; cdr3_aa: CASSSGIASWNTEAFF; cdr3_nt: TGTGCCAGCAGTTCAGGGATAGCATCCTGGAACACTGAAGCTTTCTTT
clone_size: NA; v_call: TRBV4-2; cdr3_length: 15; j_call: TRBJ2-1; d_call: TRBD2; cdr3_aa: CASSRAGGVTNEQFF; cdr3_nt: TGTGCCAGCAGCCGAGCGGGGGGGGTTACCAATGAGCAGTTCTTC
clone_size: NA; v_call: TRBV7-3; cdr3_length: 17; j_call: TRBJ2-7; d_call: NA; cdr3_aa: CASSLKAVGGRSYEQYF; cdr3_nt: TGTGCCAGCAGCTTAAAGGCCGTAGGGGGACGGAGCTACGAGCAGTACTTC
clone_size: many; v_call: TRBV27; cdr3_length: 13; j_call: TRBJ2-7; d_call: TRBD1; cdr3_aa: CASSRDSTYEQYF; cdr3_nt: TGTGCCAGCAGTCGGGACAGTACCTACGAGCAGTACTTC
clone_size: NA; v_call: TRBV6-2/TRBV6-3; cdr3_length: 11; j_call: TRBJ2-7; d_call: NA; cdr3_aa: CASSQASEQYF; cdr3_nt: TGTGCCAGCAGCCAAGCAAGCGAGCAGTACTTC
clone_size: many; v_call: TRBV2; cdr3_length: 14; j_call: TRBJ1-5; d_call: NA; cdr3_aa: CASSGRVSNQPQHF; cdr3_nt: TGTGCCAGCAGTGGTCGGGTTAGCAATCAGCCCCAGCATTTT
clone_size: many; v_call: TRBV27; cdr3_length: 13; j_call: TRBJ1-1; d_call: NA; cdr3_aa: CASSLSFGGAAFF; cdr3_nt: TGTGCCAGCAGTTTATCGTTTGGGGGCGCAGCTTTCTTT
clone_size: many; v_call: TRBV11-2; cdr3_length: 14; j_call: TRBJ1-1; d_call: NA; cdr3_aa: CASSPLFSSTEAFF; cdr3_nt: TGTGCCAGCAGCCCCCTATTCTCTTCTACTGAAGCTTTCTTT
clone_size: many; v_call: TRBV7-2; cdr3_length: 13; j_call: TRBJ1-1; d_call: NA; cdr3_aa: CASSYSGVTEAFF; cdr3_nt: TGTGCCAGCAGCTATAGCGGCGTCACTGAAGCTTTCTTT